The present TCR beta chain was sequenced within a study of blood T cell repertoires in COVID-19. As for the study in general: The United States, Italy and Spain supplied acute and convalescent COVID-19 samples.

This CDR3 has 14 amino acids. Between the trimmed V and J ends, which lost 10 bases and 0 bases, there was a span of 15 bases. Germline V gene data show CDR1 as MDHEN and CDR2 as SYDVKM. Repertoires were generated with immunoSEQ multiplex PCR, while TCRdb's copy carries only in-frame clones and drops some. The sample has about 390,000 clones; 87% are singletons. The sequence was collected from a woman aged 45 to 65 who had recovered from COVID-19. Sample: PBMCs or T cells enriched from blood (not recorded which). The chain carries TRBV28 and TRBJ1-1, with TRBD1 as a possible D gene (5 bases). CDR3 in amino acids: CATRGGSVNTEAFF. The CDR3 DNA reads TGTGCCACCCGCGGGGGAAGTGTGAACACTGAAGCTTTCTTT.